This TCR beta chain emerged from a study of tumor-infiltrating lymphocytes in primary liver carcinoma. Whole-study context: The patient population consisted of men and women between 30 and 69 years of age. Findings of the study overall: Without sorting, CD4+ versus CD8+ T cell repertoires were not compared. Relative to tumor region pairs, the tumor-adjacent and tumor-blood pairs showed overlap that was lower.

Germline loops: CDR1 SNHLY, CDR2 FYNNEI. This CDR3 spans 15 amino acids. Trimming stripped 6 bases from V and 4 bases from J, with 18 bases between. RNA isolated from unsorted whole blood supplied the blood RNA, with germline DNA also extracted. On this clonotype itself: Antigen unknown.

Total RNA amounting to 500 ng was the source from which TCR beta cDNA was made with a constant-region primer. Amplification in three nested multiplex PCR rounds with slightly modified ARM-PCR gave rise to TCR beta libraries. For around 9 cycles apiece, the opening two PCR rounds ran with TRBV1-TRBV30 forward primers and a C-beta reverse primer. One entry per CDR3 protein, called by TCRdb with MiXCR from the multiplex PCR reads. This table holds about 330,000 distinct CDR3 sequences, roughly two thirds found once. The receptor's source is a man aged 35-49 years with primary liver carcinoma and hepatitis B virus infection. The sequencing sample was made of peripheral blood. This sequence joins TRBV2 and TRBJ1-2, with D uncertain. The CDR3 bases are TGTGCCAGCAGGGAGCAGTCGGTCGGACTCTATGGCTACACCTTC. Translated, it gives CASREQSVGLYGYTF.